The TCR beta chain under discussion was sequenced for a study of cytomegalovirus exposure and HLA in healthy donors. Healthy bone marrow donors supplied every sample. This clone has only a few counts. The antigen is unknown. 60 Vbeta and 13 Jbeta primers were used in PCR. The assay was immunoSEQ multiplex PCR, and TCRdb's table has in-frame clones only and misses some. The sample lists more than 140,000 clones; about 77% were seen once. V lost 0 bases to trimming and J lost 6 bases, with 5 bases between them. This CDR3 has 12 amino acids. Germline values: CDR1 SGDLS, CDR2 YYNGEE. Study-wide points: Through in vitro validation, three CMV-associated chains were shown to be specific for CMV antigens. CMV serostatus was the sole immune exposure information available.

The receptor was isolated from a female donor in good health and CMV-seronegative. Specimen: PBMCs. The J gene is TRBJ2-3, the V gene TRBV9; D gene unclear. The CDR3 nucleotides read TGTGCCAGCAGCGTAGTCGGGGATACGCAGTATTTT. The encoded protein is CASSVVGDTQYF.